This TCR beta chain was recorded in a study of T cell responses to AZD1222 COVID-19 vaccine. Findings of the study overall: White British people made up most donors, females outnumbered males, and clonal diversity was possibly underestimated. Baseline seropositives among AZD1222 recipients totaled only 6 or 7. Two doses of AZD1222 preceded a rise in Spike-specific TCR breadth and depth.

Data came from immunoSEQ multiplex PCR; TCRdb stores just in-frame clones and leaves some out. The top ten clones hold 3.1% of a sample with about 120,000 clones, over 75% of them seen once. Losses at the gene ends were 6 bases for V and 0 bases for J; bases not matched to a gene: 12. The CDR3 has 18 amino acids. The V gene's germline CDR1 is MDHEN and CDR2 SYDVKM. Regarding this clone: As yet, its antigen is unknown.

The input for sequencing was peripheral blood, taken on day 0 of AZD1222 vaccination. The sequence derives from an adult in good health. The chain is built from TRBV28 and TRBJ2-3, with 10 bases identical to TRBD1. Here the CDR3 reads CASSSWDRGSHSTDTQYF. As DNA, the CDR3 is TGTGCCAGCAGCTCTTGGGACAGGGGATCCCATAGCACAGATACGCAGTATTTT.